This TCR beta chain was identified during a study of cytomegalovirus exposure and HLA in healthy donors. Vbeta (60) and Jbeta (13) primers were used in the PCR. Sequenced by immunoSEQ multiplex PCR; TCRdb stores in-frame clones only, minus some. Of about 59,000 clones in the sample, approximately 80% are singletons; the top ten hold 1.6%. The CDR3 consists of 14 residues. Germline values: CDR1 MDHEN, CDR2 SYDVKM. The V end was cut by 6 bases, the J end by 2 bases, with 10 bases between. The donors gave bone marrow, and they were healthy. Comments on this clone: The antigen is unknown.

Study findings and constraints: In a later analysis, at a false discovery rate of 0.05, fewer than 20,000 TCR beta sequences were associated with HLA alleles. Accurate prediction of most subjects' HLA-A and HLA-B alleles from TCR beta sequences was reported. Previously analyzed data showed that most TCR beta V segments were productive at a frequency of about 87% or about 30%.

The chain has TRBV28 and TRBJ2-2; D might be TRBD2 (5 bases). The sequenced material came from PBMCs. The clonotype originates from a human donor in good health. The DNA of the CDR3 is TGTGCCAGCAGCCCCGGGAAAAACACCGGGGAGCTGTTTTTT. Translation: CASSPGKNTGELFF.